The 2 T cell receptor beta chains below come from one sample, sequenced in a study of blood T cell repertoires in COVID-19. Sequenced by immunoSEQ multiplex PCR; TCRdb stores in-frame clones only, minus some. The sample consists of a few hundred thousand clones, around nine tenths of them appearing once. Sequencing was carried out using PBMCs or T cells enriched from blood (not recorded which). Receptors were obtained from a woman aged 55-69 years who had recovered from COVID-19.

This chain joins TRBV7-8 and TRBJ1-2; D remains ambiguous. This CDR3 is built from 13 residues. V lost 0 bases and J 2 bases, leaving 4 bases between the germline ends. Germline CDR1 and CDR2: SGHVS and FQNEAQ. The CDR3 loop reads CASSLAGNYGYTF. CDR3 DNA sequence: TGTGCCAGCAGCTTAGCCGGGAACTATGGCTACACCTTC.

The chain links TRBV5-6 to TRBJ1-1, with 7 bases lining up with TRBD1. The CDR3 spans 13 residues. The germline gives CDR1 SGHDT, CDR2 YYEEEE. V lost 6 bases to trimming and J lost 7 bases; unmatched junction nucleotides: 9. This CDR3 is CASTGGDPYEAFF. In nucleotides, the CDR3 is TGTGCCAGCACAGGGGGAGACCCCTATGAAGCTTTCTTT.